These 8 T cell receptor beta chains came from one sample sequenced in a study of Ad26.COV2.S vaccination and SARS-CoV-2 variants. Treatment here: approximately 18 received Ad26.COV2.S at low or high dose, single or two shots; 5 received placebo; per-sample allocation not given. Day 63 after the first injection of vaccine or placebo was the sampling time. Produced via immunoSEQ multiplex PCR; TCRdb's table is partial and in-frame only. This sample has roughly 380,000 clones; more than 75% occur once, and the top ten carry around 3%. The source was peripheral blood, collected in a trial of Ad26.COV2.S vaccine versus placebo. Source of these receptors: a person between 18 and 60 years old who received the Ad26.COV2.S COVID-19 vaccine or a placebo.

As DNA, the CDR3 is TGCAGCGTTCTCGGAAACAGGGGGGTAGGGTATGGCTACACCTTC. It yields the protein CSVLGNRGVGYGYTF. The chain employs TRBV29-1 and TRBJ1-2; 8 positions match TRBD1. The germline V gene has CDR1 SQVTM and CDR2 ANQGSEA. This CDR3 has 15 amino acids. Trimming took 5 bases from V and 5 from J; bases not matched to a gene: 13. The full variable domain, with the rest looked up from reference TRBV29-1 and TRBJ1-2, is SAVISQKPSRDICQRGTSLTIQCQVDSQVTMMFWYRQQPGQSLTLIATANQGSEATYESGFVIDKFPISRPNLTFSTLTVSNMSPEDSSIYLCSVLGNRGVGYGYTFGSGTRLTVV.

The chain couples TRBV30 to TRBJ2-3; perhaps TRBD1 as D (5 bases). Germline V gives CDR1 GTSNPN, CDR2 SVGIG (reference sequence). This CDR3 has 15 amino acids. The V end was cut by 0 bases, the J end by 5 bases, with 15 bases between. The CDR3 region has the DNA TGTGCCTGGAGTGTACATCGTCAGGGCCTAGATACGCAGTATTTT. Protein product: CAWSVHRQGLDTQYF. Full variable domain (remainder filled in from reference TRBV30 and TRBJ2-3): SQTIHQWPATLVQPVGSPLSLECTVEGTSNPNLYWYRQAAGRGLQLLFYSVGIGQISSEVPQNLSASRPQDRQFILSSKKLLLSDSGFYLCAWSVHRQGLDTQYFGPGTRLTVL.

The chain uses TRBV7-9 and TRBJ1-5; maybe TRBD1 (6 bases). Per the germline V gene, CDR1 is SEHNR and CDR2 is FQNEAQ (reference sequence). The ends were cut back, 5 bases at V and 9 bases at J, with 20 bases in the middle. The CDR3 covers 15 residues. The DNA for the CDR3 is TGTGCCAGCAGCAAAGGGGGGGCAGCCTCGGGGCCCCAGCATTTT. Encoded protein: CASSKGGAASGPQHF. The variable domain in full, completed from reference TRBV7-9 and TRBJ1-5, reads DTGVSQNPRHKITKRGQNVTFRCDPISEHNRLYWYRQTLGQGPEFLTYFQNEAQLEKSRLLSDRFSAERPKGSFSTLEIQRTEQGDSAMYLCASSKGGAASGPQHFGDGTRLSIL.

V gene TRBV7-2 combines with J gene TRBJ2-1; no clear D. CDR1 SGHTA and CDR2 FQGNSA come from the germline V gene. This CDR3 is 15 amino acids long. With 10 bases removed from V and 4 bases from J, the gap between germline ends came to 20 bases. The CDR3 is CATTLKTGGYNEQFF. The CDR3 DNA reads TGTGCCACCACCTTGAAAACGGGTGGTTACAATGAGCAGTTCTTC.

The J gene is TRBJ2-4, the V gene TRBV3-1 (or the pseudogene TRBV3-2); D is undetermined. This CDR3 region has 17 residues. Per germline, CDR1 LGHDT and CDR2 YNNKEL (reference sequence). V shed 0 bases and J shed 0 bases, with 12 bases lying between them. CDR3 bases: TGTGCCAGCAGCCAAGATCTAGGCACCTTAGCCAAAAACATTCAGTACTTC. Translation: CASSQDLGTLAKNIQYF.

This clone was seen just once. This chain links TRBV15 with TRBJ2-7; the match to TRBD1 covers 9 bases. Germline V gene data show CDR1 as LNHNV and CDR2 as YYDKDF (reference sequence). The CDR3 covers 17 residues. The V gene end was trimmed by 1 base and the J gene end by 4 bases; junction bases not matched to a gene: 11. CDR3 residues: CATSRARSGTGSYEQYF. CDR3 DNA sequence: TGTGCCACCAGCAGAGCCCGCAGTGGGACAGGGTCGTACGAGCAGTACTTC.

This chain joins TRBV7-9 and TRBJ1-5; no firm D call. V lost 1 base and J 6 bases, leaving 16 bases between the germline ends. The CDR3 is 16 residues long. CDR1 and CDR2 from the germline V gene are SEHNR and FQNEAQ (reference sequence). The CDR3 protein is CASSLVGPIRGQPQHF. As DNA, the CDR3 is TGTGCCAGCAGCTTAGTCGGGCCGATCCGGGGTCAGCCCCAGCATTTT.

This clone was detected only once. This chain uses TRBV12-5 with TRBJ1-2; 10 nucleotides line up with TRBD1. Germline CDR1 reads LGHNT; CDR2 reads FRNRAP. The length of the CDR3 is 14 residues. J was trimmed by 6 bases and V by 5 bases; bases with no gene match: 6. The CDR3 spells CASGPGTGVNGYTF. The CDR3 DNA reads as TGTGCTAGTGGTCCCGGGACAGGGGTGAATGGCTACACCTTC.